The source of this T cell receptor (beta chain) is a study of T cell changes during pregnancy in multiple sclerosis. TCRdb keeps only in-frame clones here, not all; method: immunoSEQ multiplex PCR. The sample lists 45,000 to 55,000 clones, 80% to 90% occurring once. This clone was picked up one time. Germline assignment: CDR1 MNHNS and CDR2 SASEGT. The CDR3 spans 13 residues. Deletions cut 2 bases from V and 2 bases from J, with 4 bases between. This chain links TRBV6-1 with TRBJ1-5, with D hard to call. Here the sequenced sample was CD4+ T cells from peripheral blood mononuclear cells, taken in the second trimester of pregnancy. This receptor was identified in a female donor with multiple sclerosis, enrolled in a pregnancy study. Written as DNA, the CDR3 is TGTGCCAGCAGTGAACAGGGCAATCAGCCCCAGCATTTT. It encodes CASSEQGNQPQHF.